This T cell receptor (beta chain) was recorded in a study of cytomegalovirus exposure and HLA in healthy donors. A few counts support this clone. The CDR3 has 15 amino acids. In germline, CDR1 is SGDLS, CDR2 YYNGEE. Trimming took 4 bases from V and 2 from J, leaving 14 bases between them. PCR amplification relied on 60 Vbeta primers (plus 13 Jbeta primers). The table came from immunoSEQ multiplex PCR; TCRdb's copy has only in-frame clones and leaves some out. The sample lists more than 150,000 clones; around 72% were seen once. The chain employs TRBV9 and TRBJ2-3; possible D gene TRBD2, 5 bases. The sequenced material came from PBMCs. The sequence was collected from a woman between 45 and 60 years old in good health and CMV-seropositive. CDR3 residues: CASSRFERPTDTQYF. In nucleotides, the CDR3 is TGTGCCAGCAGCAGGTTCGAGCGGCCCACAGATACGCAGTATTTT.